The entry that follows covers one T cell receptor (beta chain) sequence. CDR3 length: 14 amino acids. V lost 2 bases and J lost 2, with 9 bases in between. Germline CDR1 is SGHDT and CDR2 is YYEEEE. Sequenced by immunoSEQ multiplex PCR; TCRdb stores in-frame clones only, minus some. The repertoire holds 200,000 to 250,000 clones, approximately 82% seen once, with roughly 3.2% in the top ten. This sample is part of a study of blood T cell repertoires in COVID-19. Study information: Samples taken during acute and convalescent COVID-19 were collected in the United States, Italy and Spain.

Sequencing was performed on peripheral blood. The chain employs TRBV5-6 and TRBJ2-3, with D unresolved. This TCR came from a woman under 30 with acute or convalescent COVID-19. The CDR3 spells CASSFDIYTDTQYF. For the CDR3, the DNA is TGTGCCAGCAGCTTTGACATATACACAGATACGCAGTATTTT. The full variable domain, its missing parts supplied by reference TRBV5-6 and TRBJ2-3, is DAGVTQSPTHLIKTRGQQVTLRCSPKSGHDTVSWYQQALGQGPQFIFQYYEEEERQRGNFPDRFSGHQFPNYSSELNVNALLLGDSALYLCASSFDIYTDTQYFGPGTRLTVL.